This entry is about one T cell receptor (beta chain). The antigen is not known. The data are from a study of cytomegalovirus exposure and HLA in healthy donors. Study-wide background: Early released data had tens of millions of unique TCRs, all coming from HLA-typed donors.

The CDR3 loop spans 14 amino acids. Germline CDR1 and CDR2: SEHNR and FQNEAQ (reference sequence). Deletions cut 1 base from V and 2 bases from J, with 8 bases between. Study observations and caveats: For most TCR beta V segments, an earlier analysis put the productive rate at about 87% or about 30% of the time. After further analysis at a later stage, roughly 16,000 TCR beta sequences were associated with HLA alleles at 0.05 false discovery rate.

A multiplex PCR was run with 60 Vbeta primers and 13 Jbeta primers. Assay used: immunoSEQ multiplex PCR; TCRdb lists only in-frame clones, some missing. The data show 150,000 to 200,000 clones, with 76% seen just once and over 3% held by the top ten. At the time of sampling, donors were nominally healthy, though unrecorded immune exposures were likely. V is TRBV7-9 and J is TRBJ1-1; TRBD1 is a possible D gene (5 bases). This TCR came from a male donor in good health and CMV-seronegative. The sample consisted of PBMCs. In DNA form, the CDR3 reads TGTGCCAGCAGCTTAGATGGGACTAACACTGAAGCTTTCTTT. Translation: CASSLDGTNTEAFF.